Sequencing of this T cell receptor (beta chain) was carried out in a study of T cell responses to AZD1222 COVID-19 vaccine. Study-level points and caveats: Donors in the cohort were predominantly white British and more often female, and clonal diversity was possibly underestimated. Repertoires were sampled only after the peak T cell response.

With regard to this clone: Its antigen is as yet unknown.

Libraries were prepared by immunoSEQ multiplex PCR; TCRdb keeps only in-frame clonotypes and omits some of them. Of around 160,000 clones listed, 82% are singletons. Material: peripheral blood, obtained on day 0 of MenACWY control vaccination. This TCR was sampled from an adult in good health.

The CDR3 coding sequence is TGTGCCAGCAGTCCCCCCCTGGACACCACCTATGGCTACACCTTC. Translation gives CASSPPLDTTYGYTF. The chain links TRBV28 to TRBJ1-2, with D perhaps TRBD1 (5 bases). This CDR3 contains 15 residues. Germline V CDR1 and CDR2: MDHEN, SYDVKM. The V gene lost 5 bases and the J gene lost 4 bases, with 17 bases spanning the gap.